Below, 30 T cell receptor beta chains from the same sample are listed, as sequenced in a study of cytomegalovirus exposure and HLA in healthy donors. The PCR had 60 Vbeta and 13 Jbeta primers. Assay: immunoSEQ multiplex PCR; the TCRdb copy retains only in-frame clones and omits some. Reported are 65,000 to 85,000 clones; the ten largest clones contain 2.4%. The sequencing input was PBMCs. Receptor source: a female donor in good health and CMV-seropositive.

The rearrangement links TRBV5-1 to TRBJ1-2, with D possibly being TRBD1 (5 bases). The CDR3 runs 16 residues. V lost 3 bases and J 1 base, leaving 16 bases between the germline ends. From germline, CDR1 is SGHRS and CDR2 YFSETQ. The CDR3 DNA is TGCGCCAGCAGCTCCGGGGACTACCCATTTAACTATGGCTACACCTTC. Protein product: CASSSGDYPFNYGYTF.

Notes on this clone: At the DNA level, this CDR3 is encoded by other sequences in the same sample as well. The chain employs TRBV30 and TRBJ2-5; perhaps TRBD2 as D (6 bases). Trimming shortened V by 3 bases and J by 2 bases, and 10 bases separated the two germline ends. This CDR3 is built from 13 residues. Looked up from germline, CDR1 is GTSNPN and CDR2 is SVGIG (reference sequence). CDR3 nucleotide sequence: TGTGCCTGGAGCCGGGGGTTACAAGAGACCCAGTACTTC. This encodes CAWSRGLQETQYF.

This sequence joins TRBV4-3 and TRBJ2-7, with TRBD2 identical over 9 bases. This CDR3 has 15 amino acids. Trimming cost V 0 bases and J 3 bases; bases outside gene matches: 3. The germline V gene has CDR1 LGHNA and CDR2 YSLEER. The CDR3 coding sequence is TGCGCCAGCAGCCAAGATGGGACTAGCCTCTACGAGCAGTACTTC. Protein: CASSQDGTSLYEQYF.

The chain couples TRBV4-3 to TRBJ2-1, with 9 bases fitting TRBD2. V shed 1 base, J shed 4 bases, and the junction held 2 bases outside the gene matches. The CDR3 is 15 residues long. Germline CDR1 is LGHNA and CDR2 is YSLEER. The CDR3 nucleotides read TGCGCCAGCAGCCAAGTAGCGGGGGATTACAATGAGCAGTTCTTC. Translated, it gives CASSQVAGDYNEQFF.

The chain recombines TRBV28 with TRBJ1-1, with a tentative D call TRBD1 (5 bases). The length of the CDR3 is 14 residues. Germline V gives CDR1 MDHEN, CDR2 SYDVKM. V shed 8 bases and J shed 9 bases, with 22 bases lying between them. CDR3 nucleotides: TGTGCCAGCCAACTACTACAGGTTCCCCCTAAAGCTTTCTTT. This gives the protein CASQLLQVPPKAFF. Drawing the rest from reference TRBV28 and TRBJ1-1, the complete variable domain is DVKVTQSSRYLVKRTGEKVFLECVQDMDHENMFWYRQDPGLGLRLIYFSYDVKMKEKGDIPEGYSVSREKKERFSLILESASTNQTSMYLCASQLLQVPPKAFFGQGTRLTVV.

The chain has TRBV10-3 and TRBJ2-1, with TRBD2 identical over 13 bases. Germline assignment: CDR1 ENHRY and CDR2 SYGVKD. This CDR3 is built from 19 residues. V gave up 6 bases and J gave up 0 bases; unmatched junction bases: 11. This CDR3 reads CAISLLAGGPESSYNEQFF. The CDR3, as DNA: TGTGCCATCAGCTTACTAGCGGGAGGGCCCGAGAGCTCCTACAATGAGCAGTTCTTC.

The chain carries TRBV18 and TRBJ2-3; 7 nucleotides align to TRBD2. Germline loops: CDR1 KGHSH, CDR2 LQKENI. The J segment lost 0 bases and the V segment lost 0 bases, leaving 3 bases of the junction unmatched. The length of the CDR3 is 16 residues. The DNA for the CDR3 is TGTGCCAGCTCACCACCGAGCGGGACTAGCACAGATACGCAGTATTTT. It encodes CASSPPSGTSTDTQYF. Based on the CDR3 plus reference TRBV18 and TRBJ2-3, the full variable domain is NAGVMQNPRHLVRRRGQEARLRCSPMKGHSHVYWYRQLPEEGLKFMVYLQKENIIDESGMPKERFSAEFPKEGPSILRIQQVVRGDSAAYFCASSPPSGTSTDTQYFGPGTRLTVL.

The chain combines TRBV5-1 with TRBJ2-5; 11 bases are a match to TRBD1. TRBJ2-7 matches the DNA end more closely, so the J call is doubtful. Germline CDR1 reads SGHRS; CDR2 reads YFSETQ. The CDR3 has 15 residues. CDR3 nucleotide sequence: TGCGCCAGCCACTCGACGGACAGGGGGCCCAACGAGCAGTACTTC. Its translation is CASHSTDRGPNEQYF.

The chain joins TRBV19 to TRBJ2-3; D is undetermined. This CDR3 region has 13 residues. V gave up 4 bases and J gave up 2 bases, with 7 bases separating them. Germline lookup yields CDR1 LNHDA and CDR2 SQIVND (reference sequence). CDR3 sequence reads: CASSTQNTDTQYF. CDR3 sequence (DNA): TGTGCCAGTAGTACGCAGAACACAGATACGCAGTATTTT.

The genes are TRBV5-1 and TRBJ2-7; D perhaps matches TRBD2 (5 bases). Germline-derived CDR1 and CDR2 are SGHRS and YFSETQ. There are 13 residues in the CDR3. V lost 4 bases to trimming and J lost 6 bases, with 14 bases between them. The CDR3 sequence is CASSPTGGSEQYF. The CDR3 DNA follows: TGCGCCAGCAGCCCCACCGGTGGGAGCGAGCAGTACTTC.

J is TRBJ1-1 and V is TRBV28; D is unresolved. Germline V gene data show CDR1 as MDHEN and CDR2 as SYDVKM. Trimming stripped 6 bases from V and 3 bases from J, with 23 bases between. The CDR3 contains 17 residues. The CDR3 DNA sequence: TGTGCCAGCAGCCCCCCCCAGGCCCGCGGGTCGGACACTGAAGCTTTCTTT. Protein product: CASSPPQARGSDTEAFF. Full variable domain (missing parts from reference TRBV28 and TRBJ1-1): DVKVTQSSRYLVKRTGEKVFLECVQDMDHENMFWYRQDPGLGLRLIYFSYDVKMKEKGDIPEGYSVSREKKERFSLILESASTNQTSMYLCASSPPQARGSDTEAFFGQGTRLTVV.

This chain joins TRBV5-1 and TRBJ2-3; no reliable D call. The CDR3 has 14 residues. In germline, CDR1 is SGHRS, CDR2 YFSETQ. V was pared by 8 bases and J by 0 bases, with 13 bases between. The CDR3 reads CASSVSFSTDTQYF. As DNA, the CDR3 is TGCGCCAGTTCGGTCTCTTTTAGCACAGATACGCAGTATTTT.

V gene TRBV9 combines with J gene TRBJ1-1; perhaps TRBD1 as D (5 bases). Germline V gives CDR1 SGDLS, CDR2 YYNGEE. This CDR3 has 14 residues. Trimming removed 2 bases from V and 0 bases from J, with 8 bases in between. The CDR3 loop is CASSVRQMNTEAFF. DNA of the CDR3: TGTGCCAGCAGCGTGAGACAGATGAACACTGAAGCTTTCTTT.

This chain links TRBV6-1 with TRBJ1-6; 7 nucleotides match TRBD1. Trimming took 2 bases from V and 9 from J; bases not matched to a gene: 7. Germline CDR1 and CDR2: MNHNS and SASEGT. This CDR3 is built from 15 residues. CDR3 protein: CASSERTGGTSPLHF. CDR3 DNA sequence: TGTGCCAGCAGTGAACGGACAGGAGGGACTTCACCCCTCCACTTT.

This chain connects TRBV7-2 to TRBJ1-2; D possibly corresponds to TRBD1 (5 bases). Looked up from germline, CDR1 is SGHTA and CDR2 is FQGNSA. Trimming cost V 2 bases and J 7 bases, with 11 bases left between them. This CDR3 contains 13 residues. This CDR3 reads CASSLSGRGGYTF. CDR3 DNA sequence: TGTGCCAGCAGCTTATCGGGGAGGGGTGGCTACACCTTC.

DNA for the CDR3: TGTGCCAGCAGTTCAGGACAGATTAATGAAAAACTGTTTTTT. Translating gives CASSSGQINEKLFF. The chain recombines TRBV28 with TRBJ1-4; possibly TRBD1 for D (6 bases). V lost 4 bases, J lost 4 bases, and 10 bases lay in between. The CDR3 is 14 amino acids. Germline V gene lookup returns CDR1 MDHEN and CDR2 SYDVKM.

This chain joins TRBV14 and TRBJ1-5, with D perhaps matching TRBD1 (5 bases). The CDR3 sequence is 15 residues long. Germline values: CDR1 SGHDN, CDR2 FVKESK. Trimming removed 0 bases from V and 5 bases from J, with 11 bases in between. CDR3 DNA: TGTGCCAGCAGCCAAGATGAAGGAGGGGATCAGCCCCAGCATTTT. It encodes CASSQDEGGDQPQHF.

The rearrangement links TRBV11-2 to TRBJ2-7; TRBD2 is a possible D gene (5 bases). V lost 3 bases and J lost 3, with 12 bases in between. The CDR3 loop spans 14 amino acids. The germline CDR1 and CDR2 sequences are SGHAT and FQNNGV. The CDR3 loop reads CASSFRTGDYEQYF. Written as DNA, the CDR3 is TGTGCCAGCAGCTTCAGGACTGGGGACTACGAGCAGTACTTC. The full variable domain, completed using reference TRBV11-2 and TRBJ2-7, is EAGVAQSPRYKIIEKRQSVAFWCNPISGHATLYWYQQILGQGPKLLIQFQNNGVVDDSQLPKDRFSAERLKGVDSTLKIQPAKLEDSAVYLCASSFRTGDYEQYFGPGTRLTVT.

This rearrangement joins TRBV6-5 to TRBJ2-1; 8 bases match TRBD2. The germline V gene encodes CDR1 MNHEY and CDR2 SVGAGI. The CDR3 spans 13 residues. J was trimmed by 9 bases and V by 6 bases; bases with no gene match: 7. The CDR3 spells CASRSGGPSEQFF. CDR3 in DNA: TGTGCCAGCAGGTCGGGAGGGCCATCTGAGCAGTTCTTC.

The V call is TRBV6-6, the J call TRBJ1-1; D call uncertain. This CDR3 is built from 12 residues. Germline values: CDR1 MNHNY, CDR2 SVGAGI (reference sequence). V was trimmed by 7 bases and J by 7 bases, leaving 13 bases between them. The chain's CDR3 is CASTLASSEAFF. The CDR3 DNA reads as TGTGCCAGCACCCTCGCCTCGAGTGAAGCTTTCTTT.

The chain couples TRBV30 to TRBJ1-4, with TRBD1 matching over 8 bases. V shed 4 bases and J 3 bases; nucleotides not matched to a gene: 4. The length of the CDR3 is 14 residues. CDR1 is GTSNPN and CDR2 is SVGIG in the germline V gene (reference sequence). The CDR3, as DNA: TGTGCCTGGACTCGACAGGGGTCTAATGAAAAACTGTTTTTT. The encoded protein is CAWTRQGSNEKLFF.

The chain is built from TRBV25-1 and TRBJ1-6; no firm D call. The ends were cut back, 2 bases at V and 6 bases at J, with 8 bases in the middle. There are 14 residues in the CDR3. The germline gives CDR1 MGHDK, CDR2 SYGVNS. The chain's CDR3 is CASSEGEINSPLHF. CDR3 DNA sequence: TGTGCCAGCAGTGAAGGAGAGATTAATTCACCCCTCCACTTT.

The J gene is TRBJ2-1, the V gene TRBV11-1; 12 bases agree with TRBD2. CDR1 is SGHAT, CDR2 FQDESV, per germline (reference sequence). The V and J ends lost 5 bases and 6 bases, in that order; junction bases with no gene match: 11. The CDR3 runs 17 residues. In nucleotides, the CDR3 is TGTGCCAGCAGCCGCCCCCGGACTAGCGGGGAGGGCAATGAGCAGTTCTTC. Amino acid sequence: CASSRPRTSGEGNEQFF.

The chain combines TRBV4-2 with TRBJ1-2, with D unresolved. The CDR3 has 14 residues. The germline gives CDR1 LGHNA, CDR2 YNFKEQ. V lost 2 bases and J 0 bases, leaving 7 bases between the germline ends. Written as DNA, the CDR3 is TGTGCCAGCAGCCAATATGCGGCTAACTATGGCTACACCTTC. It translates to CASSQYAANYGYTF.

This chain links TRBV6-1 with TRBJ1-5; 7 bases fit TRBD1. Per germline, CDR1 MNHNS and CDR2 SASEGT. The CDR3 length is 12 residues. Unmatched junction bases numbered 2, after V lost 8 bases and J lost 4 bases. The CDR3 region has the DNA TGTGCCAGCCGACAGGGAAATCAGCCCCAGCATTTT. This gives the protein CASRQGNQPQHF.

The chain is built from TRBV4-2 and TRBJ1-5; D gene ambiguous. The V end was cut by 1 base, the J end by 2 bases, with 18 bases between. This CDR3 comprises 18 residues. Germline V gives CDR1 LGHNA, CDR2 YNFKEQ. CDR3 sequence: CASSQALGVGSGNQPQHF. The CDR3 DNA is TGTGCCAGCAGCCAAGCCCTCGGAGTAGGGAGTGGCAATCAGCCCCAGCATTTT.

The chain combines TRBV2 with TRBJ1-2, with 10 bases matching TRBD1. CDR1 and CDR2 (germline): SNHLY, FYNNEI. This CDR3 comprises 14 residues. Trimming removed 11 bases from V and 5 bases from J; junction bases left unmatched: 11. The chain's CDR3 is CAWDRGHQGYGYTF. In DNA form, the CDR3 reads TGTGCCTGGGACAGGGGCCACCAGGGATATGGCTACACCTTC.

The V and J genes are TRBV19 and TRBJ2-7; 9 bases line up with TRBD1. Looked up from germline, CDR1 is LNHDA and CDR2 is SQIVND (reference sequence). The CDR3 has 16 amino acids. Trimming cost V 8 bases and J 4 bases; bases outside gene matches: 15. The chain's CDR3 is CASHRARGQGTYEQYF. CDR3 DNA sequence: TGTGCCAGTCACAGAGCTCGGGGACAGGGAACTTACGAGCAGTACTTC.

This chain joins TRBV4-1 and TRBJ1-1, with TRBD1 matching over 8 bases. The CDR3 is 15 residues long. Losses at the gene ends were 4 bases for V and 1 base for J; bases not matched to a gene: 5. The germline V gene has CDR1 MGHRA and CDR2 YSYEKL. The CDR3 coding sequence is TGCGCCAGCAGCCCCTGGGACAGGAAGAACACTGAAGCTTTCTTT. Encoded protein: CASSPWDRKNTEAFF.

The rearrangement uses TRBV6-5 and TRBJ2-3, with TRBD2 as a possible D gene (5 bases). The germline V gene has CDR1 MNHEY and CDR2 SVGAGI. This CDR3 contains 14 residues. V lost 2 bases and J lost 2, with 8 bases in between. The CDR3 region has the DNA TGTGCCAGCAGTTACGGAGGAAACACAGATACGCAGTATTTT. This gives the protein CASSYGGNTDTQYF.